The text below deals with one T cell receptor (beta chain). Germline values: CDR1 LGHDT, CDR2 YNNKEL (reference sequence). The CDR3 covers 14 residues. The germline V and J ends were trimmed by 4 bases and 9 bases, with 16 bases remaining between them. TCRdb's copy holds only in-frame clones and misses some; the assay was immunoSEQ multiplex PCR. This table has 70,000 or so clones, 85% to 90% appearing once. The data derive from a study of control samples from healthy donors and cancer patients. The sample consisted of PBMCs. The receptor's source is a man aged 60 to 69 with lung cancer. V is TRBV3-1 (or the pseudogene TRBV3-2) and J is TRBJ2-1; possibly TRBD1 for D (5 bases). CDR3 in amino acids: CASSPTSVGVEQFF. CDR3 in DNA: TGTGCCAGCAGCCCCACTTCCGTAGGGGTTGAGCAGTTCTTC.